The 18 T cell receptor beta chains below come from one sample, sequenced in a study of tumor and adjacent non-tumor tissue in lung cancer. RNA was extracted from bulk tissue without any cell sorting. The library came from three nested PCR rounds adapted from ARM-PCR protocols. One entry per CDR3 protein, called by TCRdb with MiXCR from the multiplex PCR reads. The sample holds roughly 220,000 distinct CDR3 sequences, 70% to 75% seen once. The sample consisted of lung tumor tissue. Receptors originate from a man between 60 and 75 years old with non-small cell lung cancer.

There are many counts of this clonotype. The chain employs TRBV6-5 and TRBJ2-4; D unclear. This CDR3 comprises 14 residues. The germline V and J ends were trimmed by 5 bases and 0 bases, with 8 bases remaining between them. Germline-derived CDR1 and CDR2 are MNHEY and SVGAGI. CDR3 DNA sequence: TGTGCCAGCAGTGTCGATTCAGCCAAAAACATTCAGTACTTC. It yields the protein CASSVDSAKNIQYF.

In the case of this clonotype: One end of the junction does not line up with germline, which may come from a read error. V and J are TRBV6-5 and TRBJ1-2, with D possibly TRBD1 on 5 matching bases. CDR1 and CDR2 from the germline V gene are MNHEY and SVGAGI. The CDR3 is made up of 12 amino acids. CDR3 nucleotides: TGTGCTACCAGGAGGGGTAACTATGACTACACCTTC. Translation gives CATRRGNYDYTF.

Note on this clonotype: Since the CDR3 does not end with the conserved phenylalanine or tryptophan, this likely comes from a read error. The DNA is omitted, as the CDR3 cannot be located on it reliably, and the CDR3 follows TCRdb's listing. The rearrangement uses TRBV6-1 and TRBJ1-5; the DNA was not used to check the table's D call, TRBD1. The CDR3 spans 14 residues, counting both ends. CDR1 is MNHNS and CDR2 is SASEGT in the germline V gene. CDR3 sequence reads: CASTQGSGNQTQHL.

Points on this clonotype: This likely comes from a read error, as the CDR3 has no conserved phenylalanine or tryptophan at its end. V usage is TRBV12-3 or TRBV12-4 and J usage is TRBJ1-6, with D uncertain. The germline V and J ends were trimmed by 5 bases and 1 base, with 9 bases remaining between them. The CDR3 extends over 15 amino acids. DNA for the CDR3: TGTGCCAGCAGTCGTTGGAGGTCCTATAATTCACCCCTCCACTAT. Translated: CASSRWRSYNSPLHY.

The chain is built from TRBV12-3 or TRBV12-4 and TRBJ1-1; D is perhaps TRBD1 (5 bases). CDR3 length equals 13 residues. Trimming took off 5 bases at V and 14 bases at J, with 21 bases between the two ends. CDR3 nucleotide sequence: TGTGCCAGCAGTCGAGGACACAACTTTGAAACCTTCTTT. Its protein product is CASSRGHNFETFF.

This clonotype was recorded many times. V usage is TRBV12-3 or TRBV12-4 and J usage is TRBJ2-1, with a weak D call TRBD2 (5 bases). The CDR3 has 14 amino acids. The germline V and J ends were trimmed by 1 base and 6 bases, with 10 bases remaining between them. The CDR3 coding sequence is TGTGCCAGCAGTTTAGGTCCGGGGTTCAATGAGCAGTTCTTC. It translates to CASSLGPGFNEQFF.

The sample holds a few counts of this clonotype. Just one base apart from a much larger clone, this may be a read error. The V and J genes are TRBV6-2 or TRBV6-3 and TRBJ2-2, with D perhaps TRBD1 or TRBD2 (5 bases each). Trimming shortened V by 5 bases and J by 3 bases, and 10 bases separated the two germline ends. Germline values: CDR1 MNHEY, CDR2 SVGEGT. This CDR3 region has 14 residues. The CDR3 DNA reads TGTGCCAGCAGTGGGACCACGGACACCGGGGAGCTGTTTTTT. Residues: CASSGTTDTGELFF.

The rearrangement links TRBV12-3 or TRBV12-4 to TRBJ1-1; D gene ambiguous. CDR3 length: 13 amino acids. Deletions cut 7 bases from V and 1 base from J, with 10 bases between. CDR3 residues: CASIPGRNTEAFF. The CDR3 DNA reads as TGTGCCAGCATTCCTGGACGGAACACTGAAGCTTTCTTT.

This clonotype occurred a few times. The chain uses TRBV29-1 and TRBJ2-5; D uncertain. The CDR3 is 11 residues long. Trimming cost V 0 bases and J 2 bases, with 1 base left between them. Germline loops: CDR1 SQVTM, CDR2 ANQGSEA. In DNA, the CDR3 is TGCAGCGTTGAAGATCAAGAGACCCAGTACTTC. It specifies CSVEDQETQYF. The full variable domain, its missing parts supplied by reference TRBV29-1 and TRBJ2-5, is SAVISQKPSRDICQRGTSLTIQCQVDSQVTMMFWYRQQPGQSLTLIATANQGSEATYESGFVIDKFPISRPNLTFSTLTVSNMSPEDSSIYLCSVEDQETQYFGPGTRLLVL.

On this clonotype itself: A much larger clone lies a single base off, so this may be a read error. This chain joins TRBV20-1 and TRBJ1-1, with 8 bases identical to TRBD1. The CDR3 loop spans 15 amino acids. Per the germline V gene, CDR1 is DFQATT and CDR2 is SNEGSKA (reference sequence). In nucleotides, the CDR3 is TGCAGTGCTACAGGGGGCCCAGTCCTGAAGACTGAAGCTTTCTTT. Amino acids: CSATGGPVLKTEAFF.

This clonotype has just a few counts. The chain has TRBV5-1 and TRBJ2-4; 9 nucleotides agree with TRBD2. This CDR3 spans 16 amino acids. J lost 4 bases, V lost 3 bases, and 8 bases had no gene match. Per the germline V gene, CDR1 is SGHRS and CDR2 is YFSETQ. The chain's CDR3 is CASSSLEAGGKNIQYF. In DNA form, the CDR3 reads TGCGCCAGCAGCTCCCTGGAGGCGGGGGGGAAAAACATTCAGTACTTC. Looking up the rest from reference TRBV5-1 and TRBJ2-4 gives the full variable domain: KAGVTQTPRYLIKTRGQQVTLSCSPISGHRSVSWYQQTPGQGLQFLFEYFSETQRNKGNFPGRFSGRQFSNSRSEMNVSTLELGDSALYLCASSSLEAGGKNIQYFGAGTRLSVL.

With respect to this clonotype: The junction shows a germline mismatch at one end, possibly a read error. This chain uses TRBV4-3 with TRBJ2-5, with 12 nucleotides matching TRBD1. CDR1 is LGHNA, CDR2 YSLEER, per germline. CDR3 length: 16 amino acids. CDR3 DNA sequence: TGCGCCAGCAACCAAGGGACAGGGGGCGTTCAAGAGACCCAGTACTTC. Protein product: CASNQGTGGVQETQYF.

Details on this clonotype: Being one base from a much bigger clone, this may be a read error. The genes are TRBV20-1 and TRBJ1-2; 8 bases line up with TRBD1. Germline V gene lookup returns CDR1 DFQATT and CDR2 SNEGSKA (reference sequence). The CDR3 consists of 13 residues. This CDR3 reads CSASTGGGYGYAF. The CDR3 DNA reads as TGCAGTGCTAGTACAGGGGGGGGCTATGGCTACGCCTTC.

The table lists this clonotype with a few counts. The chain has TRBV21-1 and TRBJ1-1. TRBV21-1 is listed as a pseudogene. The CDR3 is 13 amino acids. CDR3 sequence: CASSKDGNSRAFF. DNA of the CDR3: TGTGCCAGCAGCAAAGATGGGAACTCGAGGGCTTTCTTT.

Turning to this clonotype: The junction does not match germline at one end; this may be a read error. The rearrangement links TRBV11-2 to TRBJ2-5; no definite D call. The CDR3 is made up of 11 amino acids. Looked up from germline, CDR1 is SGHAT and CDR2 is FQNNGV. The CDR3 coding sequence is TGTGCCAGCAGCTCAACGAAGACCCAGCACTTC. Translated: CASSSTKTQHF.

This clonotype was observed many times. This chain links TRBV12-3 or TRBV12-4 with TRBJ2-2; 10 nucleotides line up with TRBD2. The CDR3 length is 15 residues. J was trimmed by 6 bases and V by 5 bases; bases with no gene match: 6. CDR3 in DNA: TGTGCCAGCAGTCTAAGCGGGAGGGCCCCCGGGGAGCTGTTTTTT. This sequence encodes CASSLSGRAPGELFF.

Comments on this clonotype: A junction boundary mismatches the germline segment, possibly from a read error. This chain joins TRBV11-3 and TRBJ2-3, with D perhaps given as TRBD1 or TRBD2 (5 bases each). Looked up from germline, CDR1 is SGHNT and CDR2 is YENEEA. This CDR3 region has 16 residues. DNA for the CDR3: TGTGCCAGCAGTCGCGGACTCTCACATGGGGCAGATTCGCAGTATTTT. Translated, it gives CASSRGLSHGADSQYF.

With respect to this clonotype: Germline and junction disagree at one end, which may indicate a read error. The J gene is TRBJ2-3, the V gene TRBV20-1; TRBD2 might be the D (6 bases). The CDR3 contains 14 residues. Germline lookup yields CDR1 DFQATT and CDR2 SNEGSKA (reference sequence). The DNA for the CDR3 is TGCAATGCTAGAGACGCGGGGAGCACAGATACGCAGTATTTT. Its protein is CNARDAGSTDTQYF.